The 15 T cell receptor beta chains given below trace back to one sample, sequenced in a study of control samples from healthy donors and cancer patients (dated by TCRdb to the early 2020s). Libraries were constructed by the immunoSEQ multiplex PCR assay. This immuneACCESS table, as held by TCRdb, lists in-frame sequences with V and J called but not all clones. Of the missing ones, under half trace to an unresolved V gene in checked studies; the others have no known cause. In all, the sample holds fewer than 85,000 clones, and about nine tenths of those were seen once. The ten largest clonotypes hold under 7.5% of the sample. The sequenced sample was blood. The source is a man in his forties or fifties in good health.

This clone came up once. The V and J genes are TRBV5-5 and TRBJ1-4; no reliable D call. V lost 1 base, J lost 6 bases, and 13 bases lay in between. Germline CDR1 reads SGHKS; CDR2 reads YYEKEE (reference sequence). The length of the CDR3 is 15 residues. The CDR3 loop reads CASSLTYGLDEKLFF. CDR3 DNA: TGTGCCAGCAGCTTGACGTACGGCCTTGATGAAAAACTGTTTTTT. Looking up the rest from reference TRBV5-5 and TRBJ1-4 gives the full variable domain: DAGVTQSPTHLIKTRGQQVTLRCSPISGHKSVSWYQQVLGQGPQFIFQYYEKEERGRGNFPDRFSARQFPNYSSELNVNALLLGDSALYLCASSLTYGLDEKLFFGSGTQLSVL.

The V and J genes are TRBV7-8 and TRBJ2-2, with D perhaps matching TRBD2 (5 bases). Germline V gives CDR1 SGHVS, CDR2 FQNEAQ. The CDR3 runs to 15 residues. The V gene lost 3 bases and the J gene lost 0 bases, with 8 bases spanning the gap. The DNA of the CDR3 is TGTGCCAGCAGCTTCAACGGGGCGAACACCGGGGAGCTGTTTTTT. Its translation is CASSFNGANTGELFF.

This clone was seen just once. The chain joins TRBV30 to TRBJ1-3; D possibly corresponds to TRBD1 (6 bases). Trimming stripped 3 bases from V and 2 bases from J, with 8 bases between. CDR1 and CDR2 from the germline V gene are GTSNPN and SVGIG (reference sequence). The CDR3 is 13 amino acids. The CDR3 loop reads CAWRPGAGNTIYF. CDR3 nucleotide sequence: TGTGCCTGGAGGCCAGGGGCTGGAAACACCATATATTTT.

This clone occurred a few times. The rearrangement joins TRBV5-1 to TRBJ1-2, with D perhaps matching TRBD1 (6 bases). There are 15 residues in the CDR3. Germline assignment: CDR1 SGHRS and CDR2 YFSETQ. Trimming took 1 base from V and 5 from J, leaving 15 bases between them. DNA of the CDR3: TGCGCCAGCAGCTTGTATGGGGGGCAAGGGTATGGCTACACCTTC. This encodes CASSLYGGQGYGYTF. Combining the CDR3 with reference TRBV5-1 and TRBJ1-2 gives the whole variable domain KAGVTQTPRYLIKTRGQQVTLSCSPISGHRSVSWYQQTPGQGLQFLFEYFSETQRNKGNFPGRFSGRQFSNSRSEMNVSTLELGDSALYLCASSLYGGQGYGYTFGSGTRLTVV.

A single count supports this clone. The J gene is TRBJ1-2, the V gene TRBV6-5; D is perhaps TRBD1 (6 bases). The CDR3 is 14 residues long. Between the trimmed V and J ends, which lost 11 bases and 6 bases, there was a span of 22 bases. The germline gives CDR1 MNHEY, CDR2 SVGAGI. The CDR3 region has the DNA TGTGCCGGTAGAGGGGGGGGCGGCCAGAATGGCTACACCTTC. This codes for CAGRGGGGQNGYTF.

The V gene is TRBV6-1, the J gene TRBJ2-2, with D possibly being TRBD1 (5 bases). CDR1 and CDR2 from the germline V gene are MNHNS and SASEGT. CDR3 size: 16 residues. V was shortened by 1 base and J by 9 bases, with 18 bases between the two germline ends. CDR3 sequence: CASSEVAGKMRRELFF. The DNA for the CDR3 is TGTGCCAGCAGTGAAGTGGCAGGGAAGATGCGCCGGGAGCTGTTTTTT.

The chain couples TRBV25-1 to TRBJ1-2; 11 nucleotides agree with TRBD1. The CDR3 extends over 15 amino acids. CDR1 and CDR2 from the germline V gene are MGHDK and SYGVNS. V was clipped by 1 base and J by 4 bases; unmatched bases: 2. CDR3 region: CASSELGTGGYGYTF. DNA of the CDR3: TGTGCCAGCAGTGAATTAGGGACAGGGGGCTATGGCTACACCTTC.

This sequence joins TRBV6-5 and TRBJ2-7, with D possibly TRBD2 on 5 matching bases. V was cut by 2 bases and J by 5 bases, with 19 bases left in between. CDR1 is MNHEY, CDR2 SVGAGI, per germline. This CDR3 comprises 16 residues. In nucleotides, the CDR3 is TGTGCCAGCAGTTACCAATATGGAGTGCACGGGGACGAGCAGTACTTC. Its translation: CASSYQYGVHGDEQYF.

The chain couples TRBV7-9 to TRBJ1-2; 9 bases line up with TRBD1. With 9 bases clipped from V and 5 bases from J, the junction kept 7 bases outside the gene matches. In germline, CDR1 is SEHNR, CDR2 FQNEAQ (reference sequence). This CDR3 has 13 amino acids. CDR3 in amino acids: CASSGTGSYGYTF. The DNA of the CDR3 is TGTGCCAGTTCCGGGACAGGGTCTTATGGCTACACCTTC.

The chain has TRBV27 and TRBJ1-2; TRBD1 agrees at 9 bases. This CDR3 spans 17 amino acids. The germline V gene has CDR1 MNHEY and CDR2 SMNVEV (reference sequence). V dropped 7 bases and J dropped 8; count of bases not matched to a gene: 20. The CDR3 DNA sequence: TGTGCCAGCACCCTCGACTGGACAGGGGCTGAACTTCGGGGCTACACCTTC. Its translation is CASTLDWTGAELRGYTF.

The gene calls are TRBV4-1 and TRBJ1-2, with D perhaps matching TRBD1 (6 bases). CDR1 MGHRA and CDR2 YSYEKL come from the germline V gene. The V and J ends lost 0 bases and 4 bases respectively, with 15 bases between them. This CDR3 region has 16 residues. The CDR3 sequence: CASSQDATGGGYGYTF. CDR3 nucleotides: TGCGCCAGCAGCCAAGACGCGACAGGAGGAGGCTATGGCTACACCTTC.

The chain links TRBV9 to TRBJ2-1; TRBD2 matches at 15 bases. Germline loops: CDR1 SGDLS, CDR2 YYNGEE. The trim removed 2 bases at V and 7 bases at J, leaving 1 base unmatched. The CDR3 consists of 15 residues. In DNA, the CDR3 is TGTGCCAGCAGCGTCGGGACTAGCGGGGGGAATGAGCAGTTCTTC. It yields the protein CASSVGTSGGNEQFF. The full variable domain, in which reference TRBV9 and TRBJ2-1 provide the parts outside the CDR3, is DSGVTQTPKHLITATGQRVTLRCSPRSGDLSVYWYQQSLDQGLQFLIQYYNGEERAKGNILERFSAQQFPDLHSELNLSSLELGDSALYFCASSVGTSGGNEQFFGPGTRLTVL.

This sequence joins TRBV29-1 and TRBJ2-2, with D uncertain. V was pared by 6 bases and J by 6 bases, with 8 bases between. CDR3 size: 11 residues. Germline assignment: CDR1 SQVTM and CDR2 ANQGSEA. The CDR3: CSVSEAGELFF. In DNA, the CDR3 is TGCAGCGTGTCCGAGGCCGGGGAGCTGTTTTTT.

The rearrangement joins TRBV6-2 or TRBV6-3 to TRBJ1-2; unclear D gene. V lost 5 bases to trimming and J lost 4 bases, with 26 bases between them. From germline, CDR1 is MNHEY and CDR2 SVGEGT. The length of the CDR3 is 18 residues. The CDR3 coding sequence is TGTGCCAGCAGTGACGGTGGACGGACTGCCCCACTGGGCTATGGCTACACCTTC. It encodes CASSDGGRTAPLGYGYTF.

The chain uses TRBV7-2 and TRBJ1-1, with D perhaps TRBD1 (6 bases). Per germline, CDR1 SGHTA and CDR2 FQGNSA. V shed 1 base and J shed 1 base, with 16 bases lying between them. The CDR3 is made up of 17 amino acids. CDR3 region: CASSLGGARGWNTEAFF. Here the CDR3 DNA reads TGTGCCAGCAGCTTAGGGGGGGCGAGGGGTTGGAACACTGAAGCTTTCTTT.